This T cell receptor (beta chain) was identified in a study of blood T cell repertoires in COVID-19. Study summary: Researchers got acute and convalescent COVID-19 samples from the United States, Italy and Spain. T cells, B-cell-depleted T cells, or PBMCs provided the cDNA or gDNA that served as material.

In this sample, this clone turned up a few times. As handled by the study authors: By means of reference gene primer amplification, nucleated cell counts were estimated. Generated by immunoSEQ multiplex PCR, the TCRdb table keeps only in-frame clones and is missing some. That table supplies the V and J calls and clone size; D and trimming were determined from the DNA. The sample has around 180,000 clones, around 67% seen once. Germline lookup yields CDR1 WSHSY and CDR2 SAAADI. V lost 7 bases to trimming and J lost 3 bases, with 10 bases between them. The CDR3 has 13 residues. Source material: peripheral blood. The gene calls are TRBV10-2 and TRBJ1-5; tentative D call: TRBD1 (6 bases). The clonotype comes from a woman older than 75 with acute or convalescent COVID-19. The CDR3 loop is CASTRGYNQPQHF. In DNA, the CDR3 is TGCGCCAGCACCAGGGGATACAATCAGCCCCAGCATTTT.